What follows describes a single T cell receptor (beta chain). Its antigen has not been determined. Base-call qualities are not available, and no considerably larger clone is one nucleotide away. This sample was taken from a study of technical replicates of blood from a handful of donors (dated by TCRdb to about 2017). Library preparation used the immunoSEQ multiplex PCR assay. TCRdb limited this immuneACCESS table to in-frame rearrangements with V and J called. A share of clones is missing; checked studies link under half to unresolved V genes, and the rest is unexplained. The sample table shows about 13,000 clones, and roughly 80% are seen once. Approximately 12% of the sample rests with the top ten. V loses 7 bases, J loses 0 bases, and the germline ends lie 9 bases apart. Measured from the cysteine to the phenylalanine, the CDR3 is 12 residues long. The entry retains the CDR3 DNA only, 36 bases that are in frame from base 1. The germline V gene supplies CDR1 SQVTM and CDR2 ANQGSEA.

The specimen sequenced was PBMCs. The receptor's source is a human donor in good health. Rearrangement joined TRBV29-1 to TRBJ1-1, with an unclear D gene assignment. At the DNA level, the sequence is TGCAGCGCCCGCGGATTGAACACTGAAGCTTTCTTT. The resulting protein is CSARGLNTEAFF.